These 32 T cell receptor beta chains originate from one sample sequenced in a study of monozygotic twins with inflammatory bowel disease. Reprocessing the 5' RACE reads, TCRdb reports a single entry for every CDR3 protein and omits DNA. Here the sample table reports around 450,000 distinct CDR3 sequences. The specimen sequenced was blood. These receptors were collected from a human donor with ulcerative colitis or Crohn's disease, or a healthy co-twin of an affected twin (not recorded which).

CDR3 amino acids: CASSVDGGRASGELFF. This chain links TRBV9 with TRBJ2-2; TCRdb selects TRBD2, and the lack of DNA leaves this call unchecked. Germline V lookup: CDR1 SGDLS, CDR2 YYNGEE. The CDR3 covers 16 residues. Looking up the rest from reference TRBV9 and TRBJ2-2 gives the full variable domain: DSGVTQTPKHLITATGQRVTLRCSPRSGDLSVYWYQQSLDQGLQFLIQYYNGEERAKGNILERFSAQQFPDLHSELNLSSLELGDSALYFCASSVDGGRASGELFFGEGSRLTVL.

The rearrangement links TRBV7-2 to TRBJ2-7. The V gene's germline CDR1 is SGHTA and CDR2 FQGNSA. This CDR3 has 16 amino acids. CDR3 sequence reads: CASSLVAVDSSYEQYF. The full variable domain, with the rest looked up from reference TRBV7-2 and TRBJ2-7, is GAGVSQSPSNKVTEKGKDVELRCDPISGHTALYWYRQSLGQGLEFLIYFQGNSAPDKSGLPSDRFSAERTGGSVSTLTIQRTQQEDSAVYLCASSLVAVDSSYEQYFGPGTRLTVT.

The V call is TRBV20-1, the J call TRBJ1-5. CDR1 is DFQATT, CDR2 SNEGSKA, per germline (reference sequence). The CDR3 length is 13 residues. CDR3 in amino acids: CSAGGMGNQPQHF.

The chain employs TRBV6-5 and TRBJ2-3. Per germline, CDR1 MNHEY and CDR2 SVGAGI. The CDR3 runs to 12 residues. CDR3: CASSYNNGLWYF.

The chain recombines TRBV4-2 with TRBJ2-5; the D call from TCRdb, TRBD1, cannot be confirmed without DNA. The CDR3 spans 14 residues. Germline V gene data show CDR1 as LGHNA and CDR2 as YNFKEQ. The CDR3 spells CASSQDLRGETQYF.

This chain connects TRBV20-1 to TRBJ2-1; with no DNA, the TCRdb D assignment of TRBD1 cannot be verified. Germline CDR1 reads DFQATT; CDR2 reads SNEGSKA (reference sequence). The CDR3 loop spans 12 amino acids. The CDR3 here is CSDQGRGYEQFF.

The genes are TRBV12-5 and TRBJ2-7; the D call from TCRdb, TRBD1, cannot be confirmed without DNA. The CDR3 is 14 residues long. Germline V gene data show CDR1 as LGHNT and CDR2 as FRNRAP. CDR3 amino acids: CASGWGQGADEQYF.

The chain links TRBV7-6 to TRBJ2-3; TCRdb's assignment of TRBD1 cannot be checked, as there is no DNA. Germline V gene lookup returns CDR1 SGHVS and CDR2 FNYEAQ. The CDR3 length is 15 residues. CDR3 sequence reads: CASSLAQGGADTQYF.

This chain links TRBV4-1 with TRBJ1-2. CDR3 length equals 15 residues. Germline V gene data show CDR1 as MGHRA and CDR2 as YSYEKL. Here the CDR3 reads CASSQEVGANYGYTF.

This chain uses TRBV5-1 with TRBJ1-2. The CDR3 contains 13 residues. Germline CDR1 and CDR2: SGHRS and YFSETQ. CDR3 protein: CASSDTLLDGYTF.

The V gene is TRBV7-2, the J gene TRBJ2-7; there is no DNA to check the TCRdb D call of TRBD1. The CDR3 extends over 16 amino acids. The germline CDR1 and CDR2 sequences are SGHTA and FQGNSA. The CDR3 spells CASSLEAGRGEGEQYF.

This sequence joins TRBV20-1 and TRBJ2-2; checking the TCRdb D call of TRBD2 is not possible without DNA. This CDR3 region has 14 residues. CDR1 is DFQATT, CDR2 SNEGSKA, per germline (reference sequence). The chain's CDR3 is CSARNQGRTGELFF.

J is TRBJ1-6 and V is TRBV12-3 or TRBV12-4; the TCRdb D gene call, TRBD1, has no DNA to confirm it. CDR3 length: 15 residues. The CDR3 sequence: CASSPWTGIGSPLHF.

The chain is built from TRBV15 and TRBJ1-3. Germline V gives CDR1 LNHNV, CDR2 YYDKDF (reference sequence). The CDR3 totals 13 residues. CDR3 in amino acids: CATSRGAGNTIYF.

The rearrangement joins TRBV11-2 to TRBJ2-5; the TCRdb D gene call, TRBD2, has no DNA to confirm it. CDR3 size: 15 residues. From germline, CDR1 is SGHAT and CDR2 FQNNGV. The CDR3 sequence: CASSRNSGGAETQYF.

The chain joins TRBV7-9 to TRBJ2-7; checking the TCRdb D call of TRBD1 is not possible without DNA. There are 15 residues in the CDR3. CDR1 SEHNR and CDR2 FQNEAQ come from the germline V gene (reference sequence). The CDR3 sequence: CASSQGGGRFYEQYF. Full variable domain (outside the CDR3, taken from reference TRBV7-9 and TRBJ2-7): DTGVSQNPRHKITKRGQNVTFRCDPISEHNRLYWYRQTLGQGPEFLTYFQNEAQLEKSRLLSDRFSAERPKGSFSTLEIQRTEQGDSAMYLCASSQGGGRFYEQYFGPGTRLTVT.

The rearrangement joins TRBV12-3 or TRBV12-4 to TRBJ2-3; TCRdb's D call, TRBD1, is unchecked because there is no DNA. The CDR3 runs to 19 residues. The CDR3 loop is CASSSIMTVSDLGADTQYF.

The CDR3 loop is CSAREGTGDNFGELFF. The genes are TRBV20-1 and TRBJ2-2; TCRdb designates TRBD1, a call that cannot be tested without DNA. This CDR3 contains 16 residues. Germline loops: CDR1 DFQATT, CDR2 SNEGSKA (reference sequence).

The rearrangement uses TRBV10-3 and TRBJ1-5. CDR1 ENHRY and CDR2 SYGVKD come from the germline V gene. This CDR3 contains 16 residues. The chain's CDR3 is CAISESVRGPDQPQHF.

This sequence joins TRBV6-5 and TRBJ1-6; TCRdb selects TRBD1, and the lack of DNA leaves this call unchecked. The CDR3 totals 12 residues. The germline gives CDR1 MNHEY, CDR2 SVGAGI. This CDR3 is CASRPPNPPLHF.

The V and J genes are TRBV10-3 and TRBJ2-1; TCRdb indicates TRBD2, and absent DNA this call remains unverified. Germline loops: CDR1 ENHRY, CDR2 SYGVKD. This CDR3 has 16 amino acids. This chain's CDR3 is CATGTSGIGSYNEQFF.

This chain uses TRBV28 with TRBJ2-1; TCRdb outputs TRBD2, but without DNA this stays unchecked. This CDR3 has 13 amino acids. Germline assignment: CDR1 MDHEN and CDR2 SYDVKM. The CDR3 is CATSSGMSDEQFF.

This chain connects TRBV5-1 to TRBJ2-7; absent DNA, TCRdb's TRBD1 call cannot be checked. The CDR3 has 14 residues. Germline CDR1 and CDR2: SGHRS and YFSETQ. This chain's CDR3 is CASSVRGPTYEQYF.

The rearrangement links TRBV10-2 to TRBJ2-3; TCRdb's D call, TRBD2, is unchecked because there is no DNA. The CDR3 loop spans 17 amino acids. Per the germline V gene, CDR1 is WSHSY and CDR2 is SAAADI. CDR3 protein: CASIPGLAGDWADTQYF.

This chain's CDR3 is CSASHSNQPQHF. J is TRBJ1-5 and V is TRBV20-1. This CDR3 has 12 amino acids. In germline, CDR1 is DFQATT, CDR2 SNEGSKA (reference sequence).

The CDR3 loop is CSARSGRNQPQHF. This rearrangement joins TRBV20-1 to TRBJ1-5. This CDR3 region has 13 residues. Germline CDR1 DFQATT, CDR2 SNEGSKA (reference sequence).

V usage is TRBV12-3 or TRBV12-4 and J usage is TRBJ1-5. The CDR3 contains 15 residues. The CDR3 here is CASSRSGGANQPQHF.

This chain links TRBV5-1 with TRBJ2-3; TCRdb's D gene call, TRBD1, goes unchecked for lack of DNA. The germline CDR1 and CDR2 sequences are SGHRS and YFSETQ. The CDR3 loop spans 15 amino acids. CDR3 in amino acids: CASSTLLQGTDTQYF.

V usage is TRBV5-1 and J usage is TRBJ2-5; the D call from TCRdb, TRBD1, cannot be confirmed without DNA. CDR3 length: 14 amino acids. The germline CDR1 and CDR2 sequences are SGHRS and YFSETQ. The CDR3 loop is CASSLTSGGGTQYF.

V usage is TRBV7-3 and J usage is TRBJ2-1; the TCRdb call, TRBD2, lacks DNA for checking. This CDR3 region has 17 residues. The germline V gene has CDR1 SGHTA and CDR2 FQGTGA. CDR3 sequence: CASSSHNRLAGANEQFF.

This chain joins TRBV10-3 and TRBJ2-3; TCRdb's D call, TRBD2, is unchecked because there is no DNA. Germline V gene lookup returns CDR1 ENHRY and CDR2 SYGVKD. The CDR3 is 15 amino acids. The chain's CDR3 is CAIKGALAGTDTQYF.

V gene TRBV7-2 combines with J gene TRBJ1-3; as DNA is missing, the TRBD1 call by TCRdb cannot be tested. Germline assignment: CDR1 SGHTA and CDR2 FQGNSA. CDR3 length: 17 residues. The CDR3: CASSLGGQGLSGNTIYF.